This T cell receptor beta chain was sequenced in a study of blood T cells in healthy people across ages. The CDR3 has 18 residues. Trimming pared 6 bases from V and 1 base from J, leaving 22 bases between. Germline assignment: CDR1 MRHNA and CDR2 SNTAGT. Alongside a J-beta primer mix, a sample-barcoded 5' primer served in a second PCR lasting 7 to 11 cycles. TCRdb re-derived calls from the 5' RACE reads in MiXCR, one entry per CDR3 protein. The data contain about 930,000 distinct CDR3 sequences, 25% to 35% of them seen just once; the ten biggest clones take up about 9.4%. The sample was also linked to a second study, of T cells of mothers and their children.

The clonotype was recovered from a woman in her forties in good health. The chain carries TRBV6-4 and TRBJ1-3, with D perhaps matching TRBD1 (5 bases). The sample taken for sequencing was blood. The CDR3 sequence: CASSDEGWQGRSGNTIYF. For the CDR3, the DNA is TGTGCCAGCAGCGATGAAGGGTGGCAGGGAAGGTCTGGAAACACCATATATTTT.